This T cell receptor beta chain stems from a study of blood T cell repertoires in COVID-19. Profiling relied on immunoSEQ multiplex PCR, and the TCRdb table lists in-frame clones only, not all of them. Of 140,000 to 150,000 clones in the sample, over 70% are singletons; the top ten hold approximately 1.5%. From germline, CDR1 is MDHEN and CDR2 SYDVKM. The length of the CDR3 is 13 residues. Between the trimmed V and J ends, which lost 7 bases and 4 bases, there was a span of 13 bases. The receptor was isolated from a woman aged 50 to 60 with acute or convalescent COVID-19. The genes are TRBV28 and TRBJ1-2; a weak D match, TRBD1 (6 bases). What was sequenced was peripheral blood. CDR3 region: CASTTTGPYGYTF. In DNA form, the CDR3 reads TGTGCCAGCACCACGACAGGCCCCTATGGCTACACCTTC.